The 23 T cell receptor beta chains in this list originate from one sample, sequenced in a study of beta chain features in type 1 diabetes. Investigators reverse transcribed all isolated RNA, so they sequenced expressed TCRB transcripts. Clones were read by immunoSEQ multiplex PCR, and TCRdb kept only the in-frame ones, dropping some. Counted here are 970,000 or so clones, roughly a sixth occurring once; the ten biggest clones make up 0.02% to 0.025%. Specimen: naive CD4+ T cells from blood. Receptor source: a woman in her late teens or twenties in good health.

This clone was seen only a few times. The V and J genes are TRBV5-1 and TRBJ2-5; D may correspond to TRBD1 or TRBD2 (6 bases each). This CDR3 comprises 14 residues. The germline V and J ends were trimmed by 1 base and 4 bases, with 11 bases remaining between them. Germline V CDR1 and CDR2: SGHRS, YFSETQ. The CDR3 loop reads CASSLKQGGETQYF. The CDR3 DNA sequence: TGCGCCAGCAGCTTGAAACAGGGAGGAGAGACCCAGTACTTC.

This clone has just a few counts. V gene TRBV7-2 combines with J gene TRBJ2-3, with 11 bases aligning to TRBD2. The CDR3 is 18 amino acids. The V and J ends lost 6 bases and 1 base, in that order; junction bases with no gene match: 12. Germline V lookup: CDR1 SGHTA, CDR2 FQGNSA. The CDR3: CASSPRGSGRGGTDTQYF. The CDR3 coding sequence is TGTGCCAGCAGTCCCCGGGGTAGCGGGAGGGGTGGCACAGATACGCAGTATTTT.

This clone showed up just a few times. The V and J genes are TRBV7-2 and TRBJ2-6, with D uncertain. The ends were cut back, 6 bases at V and 3 bases at J, with 6 bases in the middle. The germline V gene has CDR1 SGHTA and CDR2 FQGNSA. The CDR3 runs to 13 residues. CDR3 DNA sequence: TGTGCCAGCAGGGGTAATGGGGCCAACGTCCTGACTTTC. Translation: CASRGNGANVLTF. Full variable domain (missing parts from reference TRBV7-2 and TRBJ2-6): GAGVSQSPSNKVTEKGKDVELRCDPISGHTALYWYRQSLGQGLEFLIYFQGNSAPDKSGLPSDRFSAERTGGSVSTLTIQRTQQEDSAVYLCASRGNGANVLTFGAGSRLTVL.

The chain uses TRBV2 and TRBJ2-1, with D uncertain. This CDR3 has 13 residues. Germline V gene sequence: CDR1 SNHLY, CDR2 FYNNEI. V was shortened by 3 bases and J by 4 bases, with 7 bases between the two germline ends. CDR3 protein: CASSEVAYNEQFF. Here the CDR3 DNA reads TGTGCCAGCAGTGAGGTGGCGTACAATGAGCAGTTCTTC. Full variable domain (missing parts from reference TRBV2 and TRBJ2-1): EPEVTQTPSHQVTQMGQEVILRCVPISNHLYFYWYRQILGQKVEFLVSFYNNEISEKSEIFDDQFSVERPDGSNFTLKIRSTKLEDSAMYFCASSEVAYNEQFFGPGTRLTVL.

The chain couples TRBV7-3 to TRBJ2-2; 12 positions agree with TRBD2. CDR3 length: 17 residues. Germline CDR1 reads SGHTA; CDR2 reads FQGTGA. The V segment lost 2 bases and the J segment 6 bases; nucleotides outside the gene matches: 7. For the CDR3, the DNA is TGTGCCAGCAGCTTAGGGCGACTAGCGGGAGTTTCCGGGGAGCTGTTTTTT. Protein sequence: CASSLGRLAGVSGELFF. The complete variable domain, with remaining parts taken from reference TRBV7-3 and TRBJ2-2, reads GAGVSQTPSNKVTEKGKYVELRCDPISGHTALYWYRQSLGQGPEFLIYFQGTGAADDSGLPNDRFFAVRPEGSVSTLKIQRTERGDSAVYLCASSLGRLAGVSGELFFGEGSRLTVL.

This clone has only a few counts. The V gene is TRBV20-1, the J gene TRBJ2-7; tentatively, D is TRBD2 (5 bases). This CDR3 has 11 residues. Germline V lookup: CDR1 DFQATT, CDR2 SNEGSKA (reference sequence). The CDR3: CSLSDRYEQYF. The CDR3 DNA reads as TGCAGCCTTAGCGATAGATACGAGCAGTACTTC.

The rearrangement joins TRBV28 to TRBJ2-7, with TRBD2 matching 7 bases. Germline V lookup: CDR1 MDHEN, CDR2 SYDVKM. The CDR3 runs 16 residues. V lost 4 bases and J lost 3; bases outside the gene matches: 12. CDR3 nucleotides: TGTGCCAGCAGTTCCCCTGGGGCGGGAGTAGGCTACGAGCAGTACTTC. This encodes CASSSPGAGVGYEQYF.

The sample holds a few counts of this clone. The chain links TRBV19 to TRBJ1-2; 8 positions match TRBD1. This CDR3 region has 14 residues. In germline, CDR1 is LNHDA, CDR2 SQIVND (reference sequence). V gave up 4 bases and J gave up 7 bases; unmatched junction bases: 8. CDR3: CASSTRQGSRGYTF. The CDR3 DNA reads TGTGCCAGTAGTACACGACAGGGGTCCCGTGGCTACACCTTC. Using reference TRBV19 and TRBJ1-2 for the parts outside the CDR3, the full variable domain is DGGITQSPKYLFRKEGQNVTLSCEQNLNHDAMYWYRQDPGQGLRLIYYSQIVNDFQKGDIAEGYSVSREKKESFPLTVTSAQKNPTAFYLCASSTRQGSRGYTFGSGTRLTVV.

This clone was counted only a few times. The chain couples TRBV5-1 to TRBJ2-7; unclear D gene. The V end lost 0 bases, the J end lost 0 bases, and 7 bases lay between the germline ends. CDR1 is SGHRS, CDR2 YFSETQ, per germline. This CDR3 spans 14 amino acids. The CDR3 DNA sequence: TGCGCCAGCAGCTTGGACTGGAGCTCCTACGAGCAGTACTTC. Translation: CASSLDWSSYEQYF.

The rearrangement links TRBV4-2 to TRBJ2-3; 8 bases fit TRBD2. Germline V CDR1 and CDR2: LGHNA, YNFKEQ. The CDR3 is made up of 16 amino acids. V trimming: 1 base; J trimming: 4 bases; junction bases outside the gene matches: 7. CDR3 nucleotides: TGTGCCAGCAGCCAAGCGAGCGGGAGTTCCTCAGATACGCAGTATTTT. Protein product: CASSQASGSSSDTQYF.

J is TRBJ2-3 and V is TRBV4-2; no reliable D call. The CDR3 sequence is 16 residues long. V gave up 1 base and J gave up 3 bases, with 14 bases separating them. Germline V gene data show CDR1 as LGHNA and CDR2 as YNFKEQ. The DNA for the CDR3 is TGTGCCAGCAGCCAAGGTGGCCTAGGTACGACAGATACGCAGTATTTT. It translates to CASSQGGLGTTDTQYF.

This clone showed up just a few times. The rearrangement uses TRBV6-6 and TRBJ2-7; 7 bases map to TRBD1. V gave up 6 bases and J gave up 6 bases; unmatched junction bases: 5. This CDR3 is built from 12 residues. Looked up from germline, CDR1 is MNHNY and CDR2 is SVGAGI (reference sequence). The CDR3 bases are TGTGCCAGCAGCCCGGGACAGTTCGAGCAGTACTTC. Translating gives CASSPGQFEQYF.

The chain has TRBV5-1 and TRBJ2-7; weak D call: TRBD2 (5 bases). The CDR3 is 14 amino acids. Germline V gives CDR1 SGHRS, CDR2 YFSETQ. Trimming stripped 0 bases from V and 3 bases from J, with 10 bases between. In DNA, the CDR3 is TGCGCCAGCAGCTTGGGGGAGACCGGCTACGAGCAGTACTTC. It codes for CASSLGETGYEQYF.

Note on this clone: It may be a read error: a sequence one base away is much more abundant. The sample contains more than one DNA sequence encoding this CDR3. The chain combines TRBV18 with TRBJ2-2; D unclear. Trimming left V 0 bases short and J 1 base short, with 3 bases between. CDR1 is KGHSH and CDR2 is LQKENI in the germline V gene. The CDR3 is 14 amino acids. Here the CDR3 reads CASSPPGNTGELFF. The CDR3 DNA follows: TGTGCCAGCTCACCACCGGGGAACACCGGGGAGCTGTTTTTT.

This clone was seen a handful of times. The rearrangement uses TRBV18 and TRBJ2-1; D possibly corresponds to TRBD2 (6 bases). V was clipped by 4 bases and J by 9 bases, with 25 bases between them. The CDR3 contains 17 residues. Germline V CDR1 and CDR2: KGHSH, LQKENI. The CDR3 DNA reads TGTGCCAGCTCACTGAGACTAGATGGTATTCCGGACGGTGAGCAGTTCTTC. It encodes CASSLRLDGIPDGEQFF.

The V gene is TRBV2, the J gene TRBJ2-1; possible D gene TRBD2, 5 bases. With 5 bases removed from V and 0 bases from J, the gap between germline ends came to 20 bases. The length of the CDR3 is 18 residues. Germline loops: CDR1 SNHLY, CDR2 FYNNEI. CDR3 residues: CASSLRTDLAGSYNEQFF. Written as DNA, the CDR3 is TGTGCCAGCAGTCTTAGAACCGACCTAGCTGGCTCCTACAATGAGCAGTTCTTC.

This clone has only a few counts. V gene TRBV15 combines with J gene TRBJ2-2; a possible D gene is TRBD1 (5 bases). Germline loops: CDR1 LNHNV, CDR2 YYDKDF (reference sequence). V was clipped by 0 bases and J by 5 bases, with 10 bases between them. CDR3 length: 15 amino acids. This CDR3 is CATSRETGRTGELFF. The CDR3 region has the DNA TGTGCCACCAGCAGAGAAACAGGCAGAACCGGGGAGCTGTTTTTT. Full variable domain (outside the CDR3, taken from reference TRBV15 and TRBJ2-2): DAMVIQNPRYQVTQFGKPVTLSCSQTLNHNVMYWYQQKSSQAPKLLFHYYDKDFNNEADTPDNFQSRRPNTSFCFLDIRSPGLGDTAMYLCATSRETGRTGELFFGEGSRLTVL.

V gene TRBV7-6 combines with J gene TRBJ2-5, with 10 bases matching TRBD2. Losses at the gene ends were 4 bases for V and 12 bases for J; bases not matched to a gene: 11. The CDR3 sequence is 14 residues long. CDR1 is SGHVS and CDR2 is FNYEAQ in the germline V gene. This CDR3 is CASSSTAPGLAKYF. The CDR3 bases are TGTGCCAGCAGCTCCACCGCCCCGGGACTAGCGAAGTACTTC.

The CDR3 loop reads CASRPTVTNTEAFF. In DNA form, the CDR3 reads TGTGCCAGCAGGCCAACAGTAACGAACACTGAAGCTTTCTTT. This sequence joins TRBV2 and TRBJ1-1; D remains unclear. V lost 6 bases, J lost 1 base, and 12 bases lay in between. The CDR3 contains 14 residues. The germline V gene encodes CDR1 SNHLY and CDR2 FYNNEI.

In regard to this clone: This specimen includes other DNA sequences encoding the same CDR3. This rearrangement joins TRBV6-5 to TRBJ2-3; maybe TRBD2 (6 bases). The germline V and J ends were trimmed by 0 bases and 3 bases, with 7 bases remaining between them. Germline V lookup: CDR1 MNHEY, CDR2 SVGAGI. This CDR3 is built from 14 residues. CDR3: CASSYSSGTDTQYF. The DNA for the CDR3 is TGTGCCAGCAGTTACTCGAGCGGGACAGATACGCAGTATTTT.

A few counts support this clone. V gene TRBV2 combines with J gene TRBJ1-1, with D possibly TRBD1 on 5 matching bases. Germline V lookup: CDR1 SNHLY, CDR2 FYNNEI. With 10 bases removed from V and 1 base from J, the gap between germline ends came to 13 bases. The CDR3 spans 13 residues. The CDR3 bases are TGTGCCATTCAACCTCAGGGGAACACTGAAGCTTTCTTT. It is translated as CAIQPQGNTEAFF. The full variable domain, with the rest looked up from reference TRBV2 and TRBJ1-1, is EPEVTQTPSHQVTQMGQEVILRCVPISNHLYFYWYRQILGQKVEFLVSFYNNEISEKSEIFDDQFSVERPDGSNFTLKIRSTKLEDSAMYFCAIQPQGNTEAFFGQGTRLTVV.

This chain connects TRBV7-8 to TRBJ1-2; D ambiguous. The V gene's germline CDR1 is SGHVS and CDR2 FQNEAQ. Deletions cut 0 bases from V and 5 bases from J, with 13 bases between. The CDR3 sequence is 15 residues long. Here the CDR3 reads CASSLARADPYGYTF. The CDR3 DNA follows: TGTGCCAGCAGCTTAGCCAGAGCAGACCCTTATGGCTACACCTTC.

The chain links TRBV28 to TRBJ2-7; D ambiguous. This CDR3 spans 14 amino acids. Trimming shortened V by 8 bases and J by 5 bases, and 19 bases separated the two germline ends. Looked up from germline, CDR1 is MDHEN and CDR2 is SYDVKM. CDR3 in amino acids: CASGIYAGPHEQYF. The CDR3, as DNA: TGTGCCAGCGGGATATACGCCGGGCCCCACGAGCAGTACTTC.